The present T cell receptor (beta chain) was sequenced within a study of T cells in localized non-small cell lung cancer. The CDR3 consists of 12 residues. Per germline, CDR1 SGHAT and CDR2 FQNNGV. The V gene lost 4 bases and the J gene lost 3 bases, with 7 bases spanning the gap. Study results and caveats: Of the top 100 tumor clones, median around 50 were in adjacent lung, 25 to 35 among its top 100. Uninvolved adjacent lung showed peak T cell clonality, exceeding tumor.

In regard to this clone: As yet, its antigen is unknown.

Generated by immunoSEQ multiplex PCR, the TCRdb table keeps only in-frame clones and is missing some. The data contain 59,000 or so clones, about nine tenths of them singletons. Sample: peripheral blood, taken before any cancer treatment. The TCR comes from a man aged 40 to 70 with stage I lung adenocarcinoma. The chain links TRBV11-2 to TRBJ2-7; no definite D call. The CDR3 DNA reads TGTGCCAGCAGCTCCTCAAGCTACGAGCAGTACTTC. This gives the protein CASSSSSYEQYF.